This TCR beta chain was retrieved from a study of T-cell reconstitution after alpha-beta-depleted transplantation in children. General observations from the study: Alpha-beta T cells about two months after transplant reportedly derived from several hundred expanded graft clones. T cells produced anew were the main source of T-cell counts and diversity one year after transplant. Recipient T cells and thymic progenitors that survived gave rise to the high TCRbeta diversity observed at day 60 in some patients.

This CDR3 contains 11 residues. CDR1 and CDR2 (germline): SGHKS, YYEKEE (reference sequence). This clonotype was detected many times. Antigen: not known. One end of the junction does not line up with germline, which may come from a read error. Unique molecular identifiers were incorporated when the TCRbeta library was constructed. One entry per CDR3 protein, called by TCRdb with MiXCR from the PCR reads. The data show about 260,000 distinct CDR3 sequences, roughly 7.7% seen once. This specimen was PBMCs, mostly from graft donor cells, taken 180 days after TCRalphabeta/CD19-depleted stem cell transplant. This sequence joins TRBV5-5 and TRBJ2-1, with a tentative D call TRBD2 (5 bases). The TCR sequence derives from a male patient aged 10 to 17 who had a stem cell transplant for acute lymphoblastic leukemia, so the T cells may come from the graft donor. CDR3 sequence: CASSSPGSGCF. In DNA, the CDR3 is TGTGCCAGCAGCTCCCCGGGATCGGGGTGCTTC.